The rows below give T cell receptor beta chains drawn from one sample of a study of patients and donors after allogeneic stem cell transplantation. TCRdb redid the calling of the RT-PCR reads with MiXCR, one entry per CDR3 protein. Among 100,000 to 120,000 distinct CDR3 sequences listed, around 38% were seen once. Sequencing input: blood, either unsorted or a sorted T cell fraction (not recorded which). These receptors all come from a human donor who was either an allogeneic HSCT recipient or a stem cell or donor lymphocyte infusion donor (not recorded which). It is not recorded whose cells these are; they may come from a transplant donor. Each CDR3 is given with its conserved first and last residue. The D gene is left open where the match is weak. Clone size appears in some rows only: once, few, many, or a class for an expanded clone.

d_call	cdr3_length	clone_size	v_call	j_call	cdr3_aa	cdr3_nt
.	14	few	TRBV7-9	TRBJ1-5	CASSLSGRNQPQHF	TGTGCCAGCAGCTTATCTGGGCGGAATCAGCCCCAGCATTTT
.	12	.	TRBV28	TRBJ1-5	CASTQGYQPQHF	TGTGCCAGCACCCAGGGTTATCAGCCCCAGCATTTT
.	13	.	TRBV4-3	TRBJ1-1	CASSQAVNTEAFF	TGCGCCAGCAGCCAAGCAGTGAACACTGAAGCTTTCTTT
.	13	few	TRBV19	TRBJ1-2	CASSMAGLYGYTF	TGTGCCAGTAGTATGGCAGGGCTCTATGGCTACACCTTC
.	16	.	TRBV4-2	TRBJ2-7	CASSLHRTERGYEQYF	TGTGCCAGCAGCCTTCACCGGACAGAGCGGGGATACGAGCAGTACTTC
.	13	few	TRBV20-1	TRBJ1-1	CSARPWGNTEAFF	TGCAGTGCTAGACCTTGGGGGAACACTGAAGCTTTCTTT
.	17	few	TRBV7-8	TRBJ1-1	CASSLVGKRGVNTEAFF	TGTGCCAGCAGCTTAGTAGGAAAAAGGGGCGTGAACACTGAAGCTTTCTTT
TRBD2	16	.	TRBV5-1	TRBJ2-5	CASSFRLAGRQETQYF	TGCGCCAGCAGCTTCAGACTAGCGGGACGCCAAGAGACCCAGTACTTC
TRBD2	18	few	TRBV20-1	TRBJ2-7	CSARVMASGRAVIHEQYF	TGCAGTGCTAGAGTCATGGCTAGCGGGAGGGCCGTCATCCACGAGCAGTACTTC
TRBD1	13	.	TRBV2	TRBJ2-4	CASNGQGQNIQYF	TGTGCCAGCAATGGACAGGGCCAAAACATTCAGTACTTC
.	15	.	TRBV4-2	TRBJ2-3	CASSQDRRVMNTQYF	TGTGCCAGCAGCCAAGATAGAAGGGTCATGAATACGCAGTATTTT
.	11	.	TRBV28	TRBJ2-7	CATEDGYEQYF	TGTGCCACCGAGGACGGATACGAGCAGTACTTC
.	17	.	TRBV4-2	TRBJ1-1	CASTDTKGVKMNTEAFF	TGTGCCAGCACGGACACAAAAGGAGTTAAGATGAACACTGAAGCTTTCTTT
.	15	few	TRBV10-3	TRBJ2-1	CAISRDPKGHNEQFF	TGTGCCATCAGTAGGGACCCTAAAGGACACAATGAGCAGTTCTTC
.	14	.	TRBV9	TRBJ2-7	CASSPETGTSEQYF	TGTGCCAGCAGCCCAGAGACAGGGACTTCCGAGCAGTACTTC
.	12	.	TRBV10-3	TRBJ2-5	CAISTSGHDQYF	.
.	17	few	TRBV3-1	TRBJ2-1	CASSQDALATLRYEQFF	TGTGCCAGCAGCCAAGATGCTCTAGCAACCCTTCGGTATGAGCAGTTCTTC
.	15	few	TRBV7-2	TRBJ2-5	CASTLRGTLQETQYF	TGTGCCAGCACCCTCCGCGGGACGCTTCAAGAGACCCAGTACTTC
.	16	few	TRBV28	TRBJ1-5	CASGQTVLGSNQPQHF	TGTGCCAGCGGCCAGACAGTGCTGGGGAGCAATCAGCCCCAGCATTTT
TRBD2	20	few	TRBV7-8	TRBJ2-5	CASSHSNARTSGMYQETQYF	TGTGCCAGCAGCCACTCAAACGCGAGGACTAGCGGGATGTACCAAGAGACCCAGTACTTC
.	16	.	TRBV7-7	TRBJ2-2	CASSLTRAENTGELFF	TGTGCCAGCAGCTTAACAAGGGCAGAGAACACCGGGGAGCTGTTTTTT
.	15	.	TRBV2	TRBJ1-2	CASSEGRVGSYGYTF	TGTGCCAGCAGTGAAGGACGTGTTGGCAGCTATGGCTACACCTTC
TRBD2	14	once	TRBV4-3	TRBJ2-1	CASSRRLAGGEQFF	TGCGCCAGCAGCCGCCGACTAGCAGGTGGTGAGCAGTTCTTC
TRBD2	15	.	TRBV20-1	TRBJ2-7	CSARDQLAGPYEQYF	TGCAGTGCTAGAGATCAGTTAGCGGGCCCATACGAGCAGTACTTC
.	14	.	TRBV19	TRBJ1-5	CASSAGGGNQPQHF	TGTGCCAGTTCCGCGGGTGGGGGGAATCAGCCCCAGCATTTT
.	12	.	TRBV12-3/TRBV12-4	TRBJ2-1	CASRRGFDEQFF	TGTGCCAGCCGTAGGGGTTTCGATGAGCAGTTCTTC
TRBD2	17	many	TRBV27	TRBJ2-7	CASSNRLAGASSYEQYF	TGTGCCAGCAGTAACAGACTAGCGGGAGCTAGCTCCTACGAGCAGTACTTC
.	15	.	TRBV5-1	TRBJ1-1	CASSQRPDLNTEAFF	TGCGCCAGCAGCCAGCGACCGGACCTGAACACTGAAGCTTTCTTT
.	12	few	TRBV12-3/TRBV12-4	TRBJ1-5	CASSSGIQPQHF	TGTGCCAGCAGTTCGGGAATTCAGCCCCAGCATTTT
TRBD2	14	.	TRBV27	TRBJ2-3	CASKPGLPTDTQYF	TGTGCCAGCAAACCGGGACTACCCACAGATACGCAGTATTTT
.	16	.	TRBV25-1	TRBJ1-4	CASSEYSGGAFEKLFF	TGTGCCAGCAGTGAATATTCTGGGGGCGCATTTGAAAAACTGTTTTTT
.	14	once	TRBV6-5	TRBJ1-2	CASSYWWGNYGYTF	TGTGCCAGCAGTTACTGGTGGGGGAACTATGGCTACACCTTC
.	17	few	TRBV15	TRBJ2-7	CATSRGKGRASSYEQYF	TGTGCCACCAGCAGAGGGAAGGGTAGGGCATCCTCCTACGAGCAGTACTTC
TRBD1	14	few	TRBV4-3	TRBJ1-1	CASSQTQGATEAFF	TGCGCCAGCAGCCAAACTCAGGGGGCTACTGAAGCTTTCTTT
TRBD2	14	few	TRBV20-1	TRBJ2-3	CSASGTSRGDTQYF	TGCAGTGCTAGCGGGACTAGCAGGGGGGATACGCAGTATTTT
TRBD2	14	few	TRBV20-1	TRBJ2-1	CSARVGTSYNEQFF	TGCAGTGCTAGAGTTGGGACTAGCTACAATGAGCAGTTCTTC
.	13	.	TRBV29-1	TRBJ2-6	CSVEESGANVLTF	TGCAGCGTTGAAGAGTCTGGGGCCAACGTCCTGACTTTC
TRBD1	14	.	TRBV7-9	TRBJ1-1	CASSQTGVNTEAFF	TGTGCCAGCAGTCAAACAGGGGTGAACACTGAAGCTTTCTTT
.	14	once	TRBV24-1	TRBJ2-3	CATSDSPGRNTQYF	TGTGCCACCAGTGATTCCCCTGGGAGGAATACGCAGTATTTT
.	15	.	TRBV12-3/TRBV12-4	TRBJ2-2	CASSISSRETGELFF	TGTGCCAGCAGTATTAGCTCGAGGGAAACCGGGGAGCTGTTTTTT
TRBD1	13	.	TRBV20-1	TRBJ1-2	CSAKDRGSGGYTF	TGCAGTGCTAAAGACAGGGGTTCAGGTGGCTACACCTTC
.	14	.	TRBV29-1	TRBJ2-3	CSVAAGGRTDTQYF	TGCAGCGTTGCCGCAGGGGGGAGGACAGATACGCAGTATTTT
TRBD2	15	few	TRBV20-1	TRBJ2-3	CSASSAGAAGDTQYF	TGCAGTGCTAGTTCTGCGGGAGCGGCTGGGGATACGCAGTATTTT
.	14	.	TRBV19	TRBJ2-3	CASRAGPYTDTQYF	TGTGCCAGTAGGGCGGGACCCTACACAGATACGCAGTATTTT
.	14	few	TRBV10-3	TRBJ1-4	CAISDGGLSEKLFF	TGTGCCATCAGTGACGGGGGGCTGAGTGAAAAACTGTTTTTT
TRBD2	15	few	TRBV20-1	TRBJ2-1	CSATLAGLPYNEQFF	TGCAGTGCTACTTTAGCGGGATTACCCTACAATGAGCAGTTCTTC
.	13	.	TRBV20-1	TRBJ2-1	CSASPGSNNEQFF	TGCAGTGCTAGTCCCGGGAGTAACAATGAGCAGTTCTTC
TRBD2	14	.	TRBV20-1	TRBJ2-1	CSARVGRALNEQFF	TGCAGTGCTAGAGTCGGGAGGGCCCTCAATGAGCAGTTCTTC
.	12	.	TRBV29-1	TRBJ2-7	CSVWGQGYEQYF	TGCAGCGTGTGGGGGCAGGGGTACGAGCAGTACTTC
.	12	.	TRBV15	TRBJ2-2	CATSRVPGELFF	TGTGCCACCAGCAGAGTTCCCGGGGAGCTGTTTTTT
TRBD1	16	many	TRBV4-3	TRBJ1-5	CASSQDGRQGRQPQHF	TGCGCCAGCAGCCAAGATGGGAGACAGGGACGGCAGCCCCAGCATTTT
TRBD2	16	few	TRBV9	TRBJ2-3	CASSALTSGRGDTQYF	TGTGCCAGCAGCGCTCTCACTAGCGGGAGGGGGGATACGCAGTATTTT
TRBD1	13	.	TRBV20-1	TRBJ2-1	CSARGDRYNEQFF	TGCAGTGCTAGAGGGGACAGATACAATGAGCAGTTCTTC
.	12	.	TRBV11-2	TRBJ2-1	CASSRTLNEQFF	TGTGCCAGCAGCCGGACGCTCAATGAGCAGTTCTTC
.	13	.	TRBV6-6	TRBJ2-6	CASRRSGANVLTF	TGTGCCAGTCGCCGGTCTGGGGCCAACGTCCTGACTTTC
.	12	once	TRBV20-1	TRBJ2-4	CSAPLPGADQYF	TGCAGTGCTCCCCTCCCGGGGGCGGATCAGTACTTC
TRBD2	18	.	TRBV5-5	TRBJ2-5	CASSLQMAGVPFQETQYF	TGTGCCAGCAGCTTGCAAATGGCGGGAGTCCCATTCCAAGAGACCCAGTACTTC
.	12	.	TRBV6-2/TRBV6-3	TRBJ1-2	CASSYAWRGYTF	TGTGCCAGCAGTTATGCGTGGAGGGGCTACACCTTC
.	12	few	TRBV6-2/TRBV6-3	TRBJ2-4	CASSGQKNIQYF	TGTGCCAGCAGCGGACAGAAAAACATTCAGTACTTC